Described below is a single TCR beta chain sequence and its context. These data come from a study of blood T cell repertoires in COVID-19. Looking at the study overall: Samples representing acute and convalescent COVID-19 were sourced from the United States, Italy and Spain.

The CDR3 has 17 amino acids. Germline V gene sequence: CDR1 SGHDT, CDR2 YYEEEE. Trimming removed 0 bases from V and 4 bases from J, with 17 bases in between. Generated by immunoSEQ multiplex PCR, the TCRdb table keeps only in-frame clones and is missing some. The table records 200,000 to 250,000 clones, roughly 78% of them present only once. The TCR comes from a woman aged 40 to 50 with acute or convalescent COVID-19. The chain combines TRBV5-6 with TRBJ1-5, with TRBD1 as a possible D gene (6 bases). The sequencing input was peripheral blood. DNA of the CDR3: TGTGCCAGCAGCTTGGGCCCCTACAGGGCTCGGAATCAGCCCCAGCATTTT. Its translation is CASSLGPYRARNQPQHF.